Presented here are 15 T cell receptor beta chains from one specimen sequenced in a study of preoperative IRX-2 immunotherapy in early breast cancer. Treatment described: preoperative locoregional IRX-2 cytokine immunotherapy. The assay was immunoSEQ multiplex PCR, and TCRdb's table has in-frame clones only and misses some. This table holds about 25,000 clones, roughly 77% found once. Sequenced here: lymph node tissue, sampled after IRX-2 immunotherapy. Receptors were obtained from a human donor with breast cancer.

The gene calls are TRBV6-8 and TRBJ2-3; D not resolved. Germline V CDR1 and CDR2: MNHGY, SAAAGT. The CDR3 covers 12 residues. The ends were cut back, 6 bases at V and 4 bases at J, with 8 bases in the middle. The CDR3 coding sequence is TGTGCCAGCAGGTCGGACCCAGATACGCAGTATTTT. Translation: CASRSDPDTQYF.

The chain recombines TRBV7-6 with TRBJ2-3, with D unresolved. This CDR3 region has 14 residues. V was trimmed by 3 bases and J by 6 bases, leaving 13 bases between them. Germline CDR1 reads SGHVS; CDR2 reads FNYEAQ. DNA of the CDR3: TGTGCCAGCAGCTTGGCCCTCCAGTCTGATACGCAGTATTTT. Its protein is CASSLALQSDTQYF.

This chain connects TRBV11-3 to TRBJ2-7, with D maybe TRBD1 (6 bases). CDR1 is SGHNT, CDR2 YENEEA, per germline. The V gene lost 5 bases and the J gene lost 6 bases, with 17 bases spanning the gap. The CDR3 loop spans 14 amino acids. This CDR3 reads CASSAGTRISEQYF. The DNA for the CDR3 is TGTGCCAGCAGCGCCGGGACACGGATCTCCGAGCAGTACTTC.

The chain employs TRBV15 and TRBJ1-5; a possible D gene is TRBD1 (6 bases). The V gene's germline CDR1 is LNHNV and CDR2 YYDKDF (reference sequence). This CDR3 spans 16 amino acids. Trimming removed 1 base at V and 3 bases at J, with 13 bases between. This chain's CDR3 is CATSRGDTRNNQPQHF. The CDR3 nucleotides are TGTGCCACCAGCAGAGGGGACACCCGAAACAATCAGCCCCAGCATTTT.

The chain has TRBV7-5 and TRBJ2-3. TRBV7-5 is shown as a pseudogene. The CDR3 extends over 16 amino acids. Here the CDR3 reads CASSVLGTGFADTQYF. The CDR3 region has the DNA TGTGCCAGCAGCGTCTTGGGGACGGGCTTCGCAGATACGCAGTATTTT.

The rearrangement uses TRBV7-5 and TRBJ2-7; TRBD1, the table's D call, lacks a check against the DNA. TRBV7-5 constitutes a pseudogene. The CDR3 loop spans 15 amino acids. The CDR3, as DNA: TGTGCCAGCAGCCCAGGGGGGTTCGGTTTCTACGAGCAGTACTTC. Translated, it gives CASSPGGFGFYEQYF.

V is TRBV19 and J is TRBJ1-5; a weak D match, TRBD1 (5 bases). The V gene's germline CDR1 is LNHDA and CDR2 SQIVND (reference sequence). Between the trimmed V and J ends, which lost 2 bases and 2 bases, there was a span of 7 bases. The CDR3 covers 14 residues. The CDR3 DNA reads TGTGCCAGTAGTATACAGGGTGGCAATCAGCCCCAGCATTTT. Protein product: CASSIQGGNQPQHF.

This sequence joins TRBV6-8 and TRBJ2-5; 7 bases agree with TRBD2. Trimming cost V 6 bases and J 2 bases; bases outside gene matches: 6. The CDR3 has 14 amino acids. CDR1 and CDR2 from the germline V gene are MNHGY and SAAAGT. Here the CDR3 DNA reads TGTGCCAGCAGGCCCGGGACTACTCAAGAGACCCAGTACTTC. Translation: CASRPGTTQETQYF.

This chain joins TRBV18 and TRBJ1-3; TRBD1 might be the D (6 bases). The CDR3 contains 15 residues. With 0 bases removed from V and 4 bases from J, the gap between germline ends came to 10 bases. Looked up from germline, CDR1 is KGHSH and CDR2 is LQKENI. The CDR3 reads CASSPPGTTGNTIYF. DNA for the CDR3: TGTGCCAGCTCACCACCGGGGACAACCGGAAACACCATATATTTT.

The chain is built from TRBV6-8 and TRBJ1-6; TRBD1 aligns across 9 bases. Germline CDR1 MNHGY, CDR2 SAAAGT. Trimming cost V 7 bases and J 8 bases; bases outside gene matches: 9. The CDR3 is 15 residues long. The CDR3 here is CASNRRDRDDSPLHF. The CDR3 nucleotides read TGTGCCAGCAATCGCCGGGACAGGGACGATTCACCCCTCCACTTT.

This sequence joins TRBV22-1 and TRBJ1-2; the tabulated D call, TRBD1, remains unverified against the DNA. TRBV22-1 counts as a pseudogene. The CDR3 is 15 residues long. The CDR3 DNA is TGTGCCAGCAGTTACCCCCGGGACAGTAACTATGGCTACACCTTC. Residues: CASSYPRDSNYGYTF.

The chain carries TRBV28 and TRBJ2-3, with a possible D match to TRBD2 (6 bases). CDR3 length: 15 residues. Germline-derived CDR1 and CDR2 are MDHEN and SYDVKM. V dropped 2 bases and J dropped 1 base, with 10 bases sitting between them. The CDR3 loop is CASSLGQRGTDTQYF. Here the CDR3 DNA reads TGTGCCAGCAGTTTAGGCCAGCGGGGCACAGATACGCAGTATTTT.

The V call is TRBV11-3, the J call TRBJ1-6, with D hard to call. Looked up from germline, CDR1 is SGHNT and CDR2 is YENEEA. The CDR3 contains 15 residues. V was trimmed by 0 bases and J by 3 bases, leaving 6 bases between them. For the CDR3, the DNA is TGTGCCAGCAGCTTAGACAAGAGCTATAATTCACCCCTCCACTTT. It yields the protein CASSLDKSYNSPLHF.

This chain uses TRBV4-1 with TRBJ1-1; D not resolved. Trimming cost V 1 base and J 0 bases, with 15 bases left between them. Per the germline V gene, CDR1 is MGHRA and CDR2 is YSYEKL. The CDR3 spans 17 residues. In DNA form, the CDR3 reads TGCGCCAGCAGCCAAGGCCTGGCGCTGCGGATGAACACTGAAGCTTTCTTT. Translating it yields CASSQGLALRMNTEAFF.

This clone has just one count. V is TRBV6-8 and J is TRBJ2-1, with D perhaps being TRBD1 or TRBD2 (6 bases each). In germline, CDR1 is MNHGY, CDR2 SAAAGT. The CDR3 extends over 16 amino acids. V was pared by 6 bases and J by 5 bases, with 20 bases between. The CDR3 sequence: CASRGWGALRNNEQFF. For the CDR3, the DNA is TGTGCCAGCAGGGGGTGGGGGGCCCTACGTAACAATGAGCAGTTCTTC.